Each of the 30 T cell receptor beta chains below was sequenced from the same sample in a study of T cells in Graves' hyperthyroidism and ophthalmopathy. Using RNA transcripts as the source, TCR beta CDR3 regions were amplified. The HTBI primer set served for first-round RT-PCR of the TCR CDR3. From the multiplex PCR reads, TCRdb called clonotypes with MiXCR, one entry per CDR3 protein. The sample lists roughly 290,000 distinct CDR3 sequences, around 15% occurring once. The specimen sequenced was blood. These receptors were collected from a woman aged 40 to 55 with Graves' hyperthyroidism.

The CDR3 loop reads CASSFRGLGTDTQYF. CDR3 DNA: TGTGCCAGCAGTTTCCGGGGACTAGGCACAGATACGCAGTATTTT. The rearrangement uses TRBV27 and TRBJ2-3, with 8 bases identical to TRBD2. This CDR3 spans 15 amino acids. Germline assignment: CDR1 MNHEY and CDR2 SMNVEV (reference sequence). V lost 3 bases, J lost 1 base, and 3 bases stayed unmatched.

This clonotype was counted ten times or more. V usage is TRBV20-1 and J usage is TRBJ2-1; weak D call: TRBD1 (5 bases). Trimming took 5 bases from V and 5 from J, leaving 13 bases between them. This CDR3 region has 13 residues. Germline V CDR1 and CDR2: DFQATT, SNEGSKA (reference sequence). The CDR3 loop reads CSAQHRTDNEQFF. The CDR3 coding sequence is TGCAGTGCTCAACACAGGACCGACAATGAGCAGTTCTTC.

This sequence joins TRBV4-1 and TRBJ2-1; D gene uncertain. The CDR3 totals 13 residues. V dropped 2 bases and J dropped 2 bases, with 4 bases sitting between them. CDR1 and CDR2 from the germline V gene are MGHRA and YSYEKL. CDR3 sequence (DNA): TGCGCCAGCAGCCAATCCCCCTACAATGAGCAGTTCTTC. Protein: CASSQSPYNEQFF.

This clonotype was seen ten or more times. This chain joins TRBV28 and TRBJ1-4; 7 bases map to TRBD1. The CDR3 spans 12 residues. J gave up 8 bases and V 5 bases, and 2 bases lay outside the gene matches. The germline V gene encodes CDR1 MDHEN and CDR2 SYDVKM. CDR3 amino acids: CASSPRGEKLFF. Written as DNA, the CDR3 is TGTGCCAGCAGTCCCAGGGGGGAAAAACTGTTTTTT.

As concerns this clonotype: Being one base from a much bigger clone, this may be a read error. The chain uses TRBV5-1 and TRBJ2-1; D is unresolved. CDR1 is SGHRS and CDR2 is YFSETQ in the germline V gene. Trimming took 0 bases from V and 8 from J, leaving 12 bases between them. CDR3 length equals 14 residues. CDR3 DNA sequence: TGCGCCAGCAGCTTGGGGCTAGGAACAGATGAGCAGTTCTTC. Its protein is CASSLGLGTDEQFF. Combining the CDR3 with reference TRBV5-1 and TRBJ2-1 gives the whole variable domain KAGVTQTPRYLIKTRGQQVTLSCSPISGHRSVSWYQQTPGQGLQFLFEYFSETQRNKGNFPGRFSGRQFSNSRSEMNVSTLELGDSALYLCASSLGLGTDEQFFGPGTRLTVL.

This clonotype was observed many times. The chain joins TRBV6-1 to TRBJ2-7; 7 bases align to TRBD1. The CDR3 length is 14 residues. V shed 5 bases and J 2 bases; nucleotides not matched to a gene: 6. Germline-derived CDR1 and CDR2 are MNHNS and SASEGT. The CDR3 region has the DNA TGTGCCAGCAGTTCAGACAGGGTGCCCTACGAGCAGTACTTC. Its protein product is CASSSDRVPYEQYF.

This clonotype was seen ten or more times. V gene TRBV24-1 combines with J gene TRBJ2-5; TRBD1 aligns across 8 bases. The ends lost 3 bases at V and 5 bases at J; junction bases unmatched: 4. Germline CDR1 is KGHDR and CDR2 is SFDVKD. The CDR3 spans 14 residues. The CDR3 region is CATSDRTGLETQYF. The CDR3 nucleotides read TGTGCCACCAGTGATCGGACAGGGCTGGAGACCCAGTACTTC.

This clonotype was detected ten times or more. The chain joins TRBV12-3 or TRBV12-4 to TRBJ2-5; TRBD2 aligns across 8 bases. V was pared by 3 bases and J by 8 bases, with 8 bases of the junction left unmatched. CDR3 length: 14 residues. The CDR3 DNA follows: TGTGCCAGCAGTTTCGGGGCGGGAGGAATTACCCAGTACTTC. The encoded protein is CASSFGAGGITQYF.

J is TRBJ2-1 and V is TRBV9, with D maybe TRBD1 (5 bases). The germline gives CDR1 SGDLS, CDR2 YYNGEE. This CDR3 has 13 residues. Trimming left V 0 bases short and J 5 bases short, with 6 bases between. CDR3 coding DNA: TGTGCCAGCAGCGTAGGGGGCCACAATGAGCAGTTCTTC. Translated, it gives CASSVGGHNEQFF.

The sample holds many counts of this clonotype. The chain recombines TRBV28 with TRBJ1-6; D is unclear. V lost 2 bases and J lost 1, with 3 bases in between. The CDR3 extends over 14 amino acids. CDR1 is MDHEN and CDR2 is SYDVKM in the germline V gene. The CDR3 DNA reads TGTGCCAGCAGTTTACTATCCTATAATTCACCCCTCCACTTT. Translated: CASSLLSYNSPLHF.

This clonotype was counted at least ten times. The rearrangement joins TRBV30 to TRBJ1-2, with D perhaps TRBD1 (6 bases). There are 12 residues in the CDR3. V was cut by 4 bases and J by 3 bases, with 9 bases left in between. Per the germline V gene, CDR1 is GTSNPN and CDR2 is SVGIG (reference sequence). This chain's CDR3 is CAWTRQDYGYTF. CDR3 coding DNA: TGTGCCTGGACACGACAGGACTATGGCTACACCTTC.

This clonotype was counted only a few times. This chain uses TRBV2 with TRBJ1-2; maybe TRBD1 (6 bases). Trimming removed 6 bases at V and 2 bases at J, with 13 bases between. Germline V CDR1 and CDR2: SNHLY, FYNNEI. The CDR3 totals 14 residues. Here the CDR3 reads CASRSAGANYGYTF. The CDR3 coding sequence is TGTGCCAGCAGATCGGCAGGGGCCAACTATGGCTACACCTTC.

The chain has TRBV7-9 and TRBJ1-5; D not certain. The V end was cut by 6 bases, the J end by 5 bases, with 8 bases between. CDR1 is SEHNR, CDR2 FQNEAQ, per germline (reference sequence). The CDR3 is 12 residues long. The CDR3, as DNA: TGTGCCAGCAGTAGTGGGGATCAGCCCCAGCATTTT. It encodes CASSSGDQPQHF.

The V gene is TRBV12-3 or TRBV12-4, the J gene TRBJ2-7, with 9 bases fitting TRBD1. This CDR3 is 15 amino acids long. V was pared by 9 bases and J by 0 bases, with 9 bases of the junction left unmatched. CDR3 region: CASRPSTGGSYEQYF. CDR3 DNA sequence: TGTGCCAGTAGGCCTTCGACAGGGGGCTCCTACGAGCAGTACTTC.

This clonotype was picked up many times. This chain uses TRBV5-1 with TRBJ1-1; 10 bases map to TRBD1. Trimming cost V 0 bases and J 11 bases; bases outside gene matches: 7. The CDR3 consists of 14 residues. Germline lookup yields CDR1 SGHRS and CDR2 YFSETQ. In DNA form, the CDR3 reads TGCGCCAGCAGCTTGGAAGGGACAGGGGTTTCTGCTTTCTTT. Translated, it gives CASSLEGTGVSAFF.

In its sample, this clonotype was seen once. A much larger clonotype is one base distant, so this may be a read error. The rearrangement joins TRBV5-5 to TRBJ2-7; D could derive from TRBD1 or TRBD2 (6 bases each). The length of the CDR3 is 16 residues. CDR1 is SGHKS, CDR2 YYEKEE, per germline (reference sequence). The CDR3 is CAGSLLGGGTPYEQYF. Written as DNA, the CDR3 is TGTGCCGGCAGCTTGCTGGGAGGCGGGACACCCTACGAGCAGTACTTC.

This clonotype has just a few counts. The chain joins TRBV9 to TRBJ2-2; TRBD2 matches 10 bases. Germline assignment: CDR1 SGDLS and CDR2 YYNGEE. The CDR3 has 17 residues. The V segment lost 4 bases and the J segment 7 bases; nucleotides outside the gene matches: 13. The CDR3 reads CASSPLIGLAGVGELFF. CDR3 nucleotides: TGTGCCAGCAGCCCCCTGATCGGGCTAGCGGGAGTCGGGGAGCTGTTTTTT.

The chain is built from TRBV30 and TRBJ2-1; 7 nucleotides align to TRBD1. CDR1 GTSNPN and CDR2 SVGIG come from the germline V gene (reference sequence). The J segment lost 3 bases and the V segment lost 2 bases, leaving 4 bases of the junction unmatched. CDR3 length: 14 amino acids. The CDR3 here is CAWSTGQIYNEQFF. The CDR3 DNA sequence: TGTGCCTGGAGTACGGGACAGATCTACAATGAGCAGTTCTTC.

CDR3 loop: CASSIRGFTYNEQFF. In nucleotides, the CDR3 is TGTGCCAGTAGTATAAGGGGATTCACCTACAATGAGCAGTTCTTC. The V call is TRBV19, the J call TRBJ2-1; D is possibly TRBD1 (5 bases). Germline values: CDR1 LNHDA, CDR2 SQIVND (reference sequence). With 2 bases removed from V and 2 bases from J, the gap between germline ends came to 10 bases. This CDR3 spans 15 amino acids.

This clonotype was observed a few times. The V gene is TRBV29-1, the J gene TRBJ2-1, with 7 nucleotides matching TRBD2. The CDR3 is made up of 12 amino acids. V lost 2 bases and J lost 9; bases outside the gene matches: 4. CDR1 SQVTM and CDR2 ANQGSEA come from the germline V gene. The CDR3 sequence is CSVERAGVEQFF. CDR3 coding DNA: TGCAGCGTTGAAAGGGCGGGGGTTGAGCAGTTCTTC.

This clonotype was counted at least ten times. CDR3 in DNA: TGTGCCAGCAGCTGGACAGGGGACACTGAAGCTTTCTTT. It is translated as CASSWTGDTEAFF. The chain couples TRBV5-5 to TRBJ1-1, with 9 bases lining up with TRBD1. Looked up from germline, CDR1 is SGHKS and CDR2 is YYEKEE (reference sequence). CDR3 length equals 13 residues. Trimming removed 3 bases from V and 3 bases from J; junction bases left unmatched: 0.

This clonotype appeared many times. The CDR3 DNA follows: TGTGCCAGCAGTAGAACCGGGACTAGCGGGGTGGGGGCCGGGGAGCTGTTTTTT. Translation: CASSRTGTSGVGAGELFF. The chain couples TRBV6-1 to TRBJ2-2, with 13 bases lining up with TRBD2. Germline CDR1 MNHNS, CDR2 SASEGT. V gave up 5 bases and J gave up 6 bases; unmatched junction bases: 12. This CDR3 has 18 amino acids.

There are many counts of this clonotype. V usage is TRBV11-1 and J usage is TRBJ2-1; D may be TRBD1 (5 bases). The CDR3 loop spans 15 amino acids. Germline values: CDR1 SGHAT, CDR2 FQDESV (reference sequence). Trimming shortened V by 2 bases and J by 8 bases, and 16 bases separated the two germline ends. The CDR3 DNA sequence: TGTGCCAGCAGCTTAAACGTTGGTTTAGGGGATGAGCAGTTCTTC. This sequence encodes CASSLNVGLGDEQFF.

This clonotype showed up just a few times. The J gene is TRBJ1-5, the V gene TRBV18; tentative D call: TRBD1 (6 bases). Germline loops: CDR1 KGHSH, CDR2 LQKENI. The CDR3 totals 15 residues. Trimming took 2 bases from V and 8 from J, leaving 16 bases between them. DNA of the CDR3: TGTGCCAGCTCACCATCTACAGGGCGGCGGGAGCCCCAGCATTTT. Translating gives CASSPSTGRREPQHF.

In its sample, this clonotype was seen a few times. The gene calls are TRBV9 and TRBJ1-1, with TRBD1 identical over 7 bases. The germline V gene encodes CDR1 SGDLS and CDR2 YYNGEE. CDR3 length: 15 amino acids. V shed 4 bases and J 5 bases; nucleotides not matched to a gene: 11. The CDR3 DNA reads as TGTGCCAGCAGCCCCCCCCGGACAGGTCGGACTGAAGCTTTCTTT. This codes for CASSPPRTGRTEAFF.

This clonotype was counted many times. The CDR3 DNA is TGCAGTGCTAGAGCTCGGAGAACAGGGCAAGAGACCCAGTACTTC. Translating it yields CSARARRTGQETQYF. This chain links TRBV20-1 with TRBJ2-5; D may be TRBD1 (6 bases). Deletions cut 1 base from V and 2 bases from J, with 14 bases between. Germline CDR1 and CDR2: DFQATT and SNEGSKA (reference sequence). The CDR3 covers 15 residues.

This clonotype was counted many times. The V gene is TRBV9, the J gene TRBJ2-5; no clear D gene. Trimming took off 3 bases at V and 0 bases at J, with 12 bases between the two ends. Germline V CDR1 and CDR2: SGDLS, YYNGEE. The CDR3 totals 15 residues. CDR3 in DNA: TGTGCCAGCAGCGCAGACTCTTTGTACCAAGAGACCCAGTACTTC. Its protein is CASSADSLYQETQYF.

This clonotype has a count of ten or more. The CDR3 DNA reads TGTGCCAGCAGCGGGGGACGTAAAAAAGCTTTCTTT. Translation: CASSGGRKKAFF. The V call is TRBV28, the J call TRBJ1-1; D is perhaps TRBD1 (5 bases). Germline V lookup: CDR1 MDHEN, CDR2 SYDVKM. Trimming shortened V by 6 bases and J by 9 bases, and 14 bases separated the two germline ends. The CDR3 spans 12 residues.

The sample holds many counts of this clonotype. CDR3: CASSYMNVGGNTEAFF. Written as DNA, the CDR3 is TGTGCCAGCAGTTATATGAATGTCGGCGGGAACACTGAAGCTTTCTTT. The chain has TRBV27 and TRBJ1-1; D unresolved. The CDR3 length is 16 residues. Germline V lookup: CDR1 MNHEY, CDR2 SMNVEV (reference sequence). Between the trimmed V and J ends, which lost 4 bases and 1 base, there was a span of 16 bases.

The chain joins TRBV9 to TRBJ2-1, with D hard to call. V gave up 0 bases and J gave up 11 bases, with 18 bases separating them. The germline V gene has CDR1 SGDLS and CDR2 YYNGEE. There are 15 residues in the CDR3. DNA of the CDR3: TGTGCCAGCAGCGTAGCTAGATTCGCGCCCAGTAAGCAGTTCTTC. Protein: CASSVARFAPSKQFF.